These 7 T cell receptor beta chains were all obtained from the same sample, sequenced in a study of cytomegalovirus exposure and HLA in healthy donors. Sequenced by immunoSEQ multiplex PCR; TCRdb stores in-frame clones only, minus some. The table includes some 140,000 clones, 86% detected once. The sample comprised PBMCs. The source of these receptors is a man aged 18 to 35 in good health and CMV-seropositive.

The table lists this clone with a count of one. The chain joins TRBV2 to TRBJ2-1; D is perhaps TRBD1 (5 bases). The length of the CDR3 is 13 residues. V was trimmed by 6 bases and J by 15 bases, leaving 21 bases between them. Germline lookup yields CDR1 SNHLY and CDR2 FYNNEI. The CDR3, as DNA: TGTGCCAGCAGCCCCAGGGAACGAGCAGGGTGGTTCTTC. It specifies CASSPRERAGWFF.

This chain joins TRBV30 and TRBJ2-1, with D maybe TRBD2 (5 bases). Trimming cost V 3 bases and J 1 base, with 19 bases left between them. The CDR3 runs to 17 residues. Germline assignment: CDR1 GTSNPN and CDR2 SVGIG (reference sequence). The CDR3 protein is CAWRSRVGSGSYNEQFF. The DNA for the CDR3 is TGTGCCTGGAGGTCTAGAGTTGGGAGTGGGTCCTACAATGAGCAGTTCTTC.

CDR3: CASRLQEETQYF. The CDR3 DNA reads TGTGCCAGCAGGTTACAGGAAGAGACCCAGTACTTC. The chain couples TRBV25-1 to TRBJ2-5, with a tentative D call TRBD1 (5 bases). Deletions cut 6 bases from V and 3 bases from J, with 8 bases between. The CDR3 length is 12 residues. Germline V gives CDR1 MGHDK, CDR2 SYGVNS. The full variable domain, completed using reference TRBV25-1 and TRBJ2-5, is EADIYQTPRYLVIGTGKKITLECSQTMGHDKMYWYQQDPGMELHLIHYSYGVNSTEKGDLSSESTVSRIRTEHFPLTLESARPSHTSQYLCASRLQEETQYFGPGTRLLVL.

CDR3 bases: TGCGCCAGCAGTGAGATACGGGGACAGGTCCCTGGAAACACCATATATTTT. Its translation: CASSEIRGQVPGNTIYF. The genes are TRBV10-1 and TRBJ1-3; TRBD1 matches at 8 bases. The CDR3 contains 17 residues. V lost 2 bases to trimming and J lost 2 bases; unmatched junction nucleotides: 8. From germline, CDR1 is WNHNN and CDR2 SYGVQD (reference sequence).

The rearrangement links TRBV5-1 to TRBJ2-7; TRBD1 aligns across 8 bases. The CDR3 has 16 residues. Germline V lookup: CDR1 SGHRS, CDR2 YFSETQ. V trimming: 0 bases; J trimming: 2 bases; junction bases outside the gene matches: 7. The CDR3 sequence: CASSLAFTQGAYEQYF. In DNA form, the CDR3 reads TGCGCCAGCAGCTTGGCCTTCACACAGGGGGCCTACGAGCAGTACTTC. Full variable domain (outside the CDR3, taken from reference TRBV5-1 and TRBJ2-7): KAGVTQTPRYLIKTRGQQVTLSCSPISGHRSVSWYQQTPGQGLQFLFEYFSETQRNKGNFPGRFSGRQFSNSRSEMNVSTLELGDSALYLCASSLAFTQGAYEQYFGPGTRLTVT.

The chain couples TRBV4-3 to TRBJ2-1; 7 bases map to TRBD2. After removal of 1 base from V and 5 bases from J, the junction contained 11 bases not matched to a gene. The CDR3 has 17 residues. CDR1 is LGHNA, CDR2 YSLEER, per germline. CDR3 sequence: CASSQGGWLAVHNEQFF. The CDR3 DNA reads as TGCGCCAGCAGCCAAGGGGGGTGGCTAGCGGTCCACAATGAGCAGTTCTTC.

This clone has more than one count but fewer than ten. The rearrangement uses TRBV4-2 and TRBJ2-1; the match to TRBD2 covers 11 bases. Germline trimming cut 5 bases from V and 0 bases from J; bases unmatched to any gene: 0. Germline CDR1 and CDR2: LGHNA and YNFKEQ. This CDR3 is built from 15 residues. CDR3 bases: TGTGCCAGCAGCGGGACTAGCGGCTCCTACAATGAGCAGTTCTTC. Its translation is CASSGTSGSYNEQFF.